These 27 T cell receptor beta chains came from one sample sequenced in a study of beta chain features in type 1 diabetes. Sequenced material consisted of expressed TCRB transcripts (all of the isolated RNA was reverse transcribed). Some clones are missing from TCRdb's copy, which holds only in-frame ones; the method was immunoSEQ multiplex PCR. This sample yields roughly 300,000 clones, of which about 15% are seen a single time; around 7% belongs to the top ten. Sequencing was performed on central memory CD4+ T cells from blood. The source is a young man in good health.

The chain recombines TRBV6-5 with TRBJ1-3; no clear D. The CDR3 spans 14 residues. Looked up from germline, CDR1 is MNHEY and CDR2 is SVGAGI. Between the trimmed V and J ends, which lost 2 bases and 8 bases, there was a span of 13 bases. The CDR3 loop is CASSYGTQGDTIYF. The CDR3 bases are TGTGCCAGCAGTTACGGTACCCAAGGCGACACCATATATTTT.

The V and J genes are TRBV7-2 and TRBJ2-3; 9 nucleotides line up with TRBD2. This CDR3 has 15 residues. V was pared by 6 bases and J by 3 bases, with 7 bases of the junction left unmatched. Germline V gene sequence: CDR1 SGHTA, CDR2 FQGNSA. The CDR3, as DNA: TGTGCCAGCAGACTGCGGGGGGGCCAAACAGATACGCAGTATTTT. Amino acid sequence: CASRLRGGQTDTQYF.

The chain carries TRBV5-6 and TRBJ1-6, with 9 positions matching TRBD1. Trimming cost V 4 bases and J 7 bases; bases outside gene matches: 6. CDR1 is SGHDT, CDR2 YYEEEE, per germline. The CDR3 sequence is 15 residues long. In DNA form, the CDR3 reads TGTGCCAGCAGCCCGGGGACAGGGCGAAATTCACCCCTCCACTTT. It yields the protein CASSPGTGRNSPLHF.

This clone was seen more than once but under ten times. V gene TRBV9 combines with J gene TRBJ2-2; D is perhaps TRBD1 (6 bases). This CDR3 has 15 residues. Between the trimmed V and J ends, which lost 0 bases and 7 bases, there was a span of 13 bases. In germline, CDR1 is SGDLS, CDR2 YYNGEE. The CDR3 loop reads CASSVADHRDGELFF. The CDR3 DNA follows: TGTGCCAGCAGCGTAGCCGACCACAGGGACGGGGAGCTGTTTTTT.

This clone was detected a few times. The chain combines TRBV9 with TRBJ1-2; D unclear. The CDR3 spans 14 residues. The germline V and J ends were trimmed by 4 bases and 6 bases, with 16 bases remaining between them. Germline CDR1 is SGDLS and CDR2 is YYNGEE. The CDR3, as DNA: TGTGCCAGCAGCCCCCACCAACACGGGAATGGCTACACCTTC. Protein: CASSPHQHGNGYTF.

The V and J genes are TRBV7-8 and TRBJ2-1; TRBD2 matches 11 bases. CDR1 is SGHVS and CDR2 is FQNEAQ in the germline V gene. There are 17 residues in the CDR3. V lost 1 base to trimming and J lost 7 bases; unmatched junction nucleotides: 9. As DNA, the CDR3 is TGTGCCAGCAGCTTAGGAGTGTGGGCTAGCGGGGGGAATGAGCAGTTCTTC. Protein product: CASSLGVWASGGNEQFF. Using reference TRBV7-8 and TRBJ2-1 for the parts outside the CDR3, the full variable domain is GAGVSQSPRYKVAKRGQDVALRCDPISGHVSLFWYQQALGQGPEFLTYFQNEAQLDKSGLPSDRFFAERPEGSVSTLKIQRTQQEDSAVYLCASSLGVWASGGNEQFFGPGTRLTVL.

This clone was detected ten times or more. The rearrangement uses TRBV29-1 and TRBJ2-6; D is perhaps TRBD2 (6 bases). V dropped 6 bases and J dropped 6 bases, with 15 bases sitting between them. The CDR3 is 14 amino acids. Germline V gene lookup returns CDR1 SQVTM and CDR2 ANQGSEA. The CDR3 nucleotides are TGCAGCGTGGCGGGGACGGAGTCGGCCAACGTCCTGACTTTC. This gives the protein CSVAGTESANVLTF.

At least ten counts were recorded for this clone. Other DNA variants within this sample encode the same CDR3. This sequence joins TRBV14 and TRBJ2-1; D remains unclear. The germline V gene encodes CDR1 SGHDN and CDR2 FVKESK. The CDR3 length is 13 residues. Deletions cut 1 base from V and 5 bases from J, with 6 bases between. Here the CDR3 DNA reads TGTGCCAGCAGCCAAGGGGGAAACAATGAGCAGTTCTTC. Translation gives CASSQGGNNEQFF. The variable domain in full, completed from reference TRBV14 and TRBJ2-1, reads EAGVTQFPSHSVIEKGQTVTLRCDPISGHDNLYWYRRVMGKEIKFLLHFVKESKQDESGMPNNRFLAERTGGTYSTLKVQPAELEDSGVYFCASSQGGNNEQFFGPGTRLTVL.

The rearrangement joins TRBV27 to TRBJ2-7, with 7 bases aligning to TRBD1. There are 13 residues in the CDR3. CDR1 is MNHEY and CDR2 is SMNVEV in the germline V gene (reference sequence). V trimming: 7 bases; J trimming: 0 bases; junction bases outside the gene matches: 3. The CDR3 spells CASNRQGSYEQYF. CDR3 DNA sequence: TGTGCCAGCAACCGACAGGGCTCCTACGAGCAGTACTTC.

The chain carries TRBV27 and TRBJ2-5; 7 nucleotides align to TRBD2. The J segment lost 5 bases and the V segment lost 3 bases, leaving 9 bases of the junction unmatched. This CDR3 is built from 15 residues. From germline, CDR1 is MNHEY and CDR2 SMNVEV (reference sequence). CDR3 sequence: CASSLWGRAEETQYF. CDR3 nucleotides: TGTGCCAGCAGTTTGTGGGGGAGGGCCGAGGAGACCCAGTACTTC.

Ten or more counts support this clone. The V gene is TRBV27, the J gene TRBJ2-7, with no clear D. With 3 bases removed from V and 6 bases from J, the gap between germline ends came to 3 bases. Germline assignment: CDR1 MNHEY and CDR2 SMNVEV (reference sequence). The CDR3 covers 10 residues. CDR3 coding DNA: TGTGCCAGCAGTTTGACCGAGCAGTACGTC. Translated: CASSLTEQYV.

This chain uses TRBV7-2 with TRBJ1-2; D not resolved. Germline V gene data show CDR1 as SGHTA and CDR2 as FQGNSA. The CDR3 length is 15 residues. V lost 0 bases and J lost 4, with 12 bases in between. As DNA, the CDR3 is TGTGCCAGCAGCTTAGCCCTCCACCCAAGCTATGGCTACACCTTC. Translation gives CASSLALHPSYGYTF.

There are a few counts of this clone. V gene TRBV10-3 combines with J gene TRBJ2-1, with 12 positions matching TRBD2. V was pared by 5 bases and J by 4 bases, with 6 bases of the junction left unmatched. CDR1 ENHRY and CDR2 SYGVKD come from the germline V gene. This CDR3 region has 16 residues. CDR3 in amino acids: CAISRTSGKSYNEQFF. CDR3 in DNA: TGTGCCATCAGTAGGACTAGCGGGAAGTCTTACAATGAGCAGTTCTTC.

V gene TRBV12-5 combines with J gene TRBJ2-7, with a tentative D call TRBD2 (5 bases). Germline V gene data show CDR1 as LGHNT and CDR2 as FRNRAP. V was pared by 5 bases and J by 2 bases, with 22 bases between. The CDR3 is 17 amino acids. CDR3 in amino acids: CASGRVPLPSEAYEQYV. The CDR3 bases are TGTGCTAGTGGTCGAGTCCCGCTACCCTCGGAGGCCTACGAGCAGTACGTC.

This chain uses TRBV6-5 with TRBJ2-7, with 7 bases aligning to TRBD1. CDR3 length: 15 residues. Trimming removed 5 bases from V and 6 bases from J; junction bases left unmatched: 13. CDR1 and CDR2 from the germline V gene are MNHEY and SVGAGI. CDR3 DNA: TGTGCCAGCAGTCCCCTTGACAGGGCGAAATCCGAGCAGTACTTC. Amino acids: CASSPLDRAKSEQYF.

This clone was found a few times. J is TRBJ1-2 and V is TRBV18, with TRBD1 as a possible D gene (6 bases). The CDR3 totals 15 residues. CDR1 and CDR2 (germline): KGHSH, LQKENI. Trimming stripped 5 bases from V and 1 base from J, with 14 bases between. CDR3 bases: TGTGCCAGCTCAGGATCGACAGGCCATAACTATGGCTACACCTTC. Translated: CASSGSTGHNYGYTF. The variable domain in full, completed from reference TRBV18 and TRBJ1-2, reads NAGVMQNPRHLVRRRGQEARLRCSPMKGHSHVYWYRQLPEEGLKFMVYLQKENIIDESGMPKERFSAEFPKEGPSILRIQQVVRGDSAAYFCASSGSTGHNYGYTFGSGTRLTVV.

This clone was seen more than once but under ten times. The chain employs TRBV29-1 and TRBJ2-3, with TRBD1 as a possible D gene (5 bases). Between the trimmed V and J ends, which lost 8 bases and 6 bases, there was a span of 24 bases. The CDR3 is made up of 15 amino acids. From germline, CDR1 is SQVTM and CDR2 ANQGSEA. CDR3 sequence reads: CSLLRGSIPGDTQYF. The CDR3 DNA sequence: TGCAGCCTCCTCCGCGGCTCCATCCCAGGGGATACGCAGTATTTT.

The chain combines TRBV6-6 with TRBJ1-5; TRBD1 agrees at 8 bases. The CDR3 has 15 residues. With V trimmed by 2 bases and J by 7 bases, 7 bases remained unmatched. CDR1 and CDR2 from the germline V gene are MNHNY and SVGAGI (reference sequence). The CDR3 region is CASSYPGQGEQPQHF. DNA of the CDR3: TGTGCCAGCAGTTACCCTGGACAGGGCGAACAGCCCCAGCATTTT.

The V and J genes are TRBV6-5 and TRBJ2-7; D unresolved. V lost 5 bases and J lost 1, with 9 bases in between. There are 13 residues in the CDR3. The germline CDR1 and CDR2 sequences are MNHEY and SVGAGI. The CDR3 nucleotides read TGTGCCAGCAGTGTTGGTGTTTCCTACGAGCAGTACGTC. It yields the protein CASSVGVSYEQYV.

This clone was seen only a few times. The chain carries TRBV5-4 and TRBJ2-3; D not certain. V lost 2 bases and J lost 6, with 16 bases in between. The germline CDR1 and CDR2 sequences are SGHNT and YYREEE (reference sequence). CDR3 size: 15 residues. CDR3 in amino acids: CASSFSATDHDTQYF. The CDR3 nucleotides are TGTGCCAGCAGCTTTTCCGCCACGGACCACGATACGCAGTATTTT.

The chain joins TRBV25-1 to TRBJ2-7, with a possible D match to TRBD2 (6 bases). V was clipped by 1 base and J by 1 base, with 8 bases between them. CDR3 length: 14 residues. Per germline, CDR1 MGHDK and CDR2 SYGVNS. CDR3 region: CASSESGRSYEQYF. In nucleotides, the CDR3 is TGTGCCAGCAGTGAATCCGGGAGATCCTACGAGCAGTACTTC.

This clone was detected ten times or more. This chain links TRBV7-2 with TRBJ2-3, with D perhaps being TRBD1 or TRBD2 (6 bases each). V shed 6 bases and J shed 5 bases, with 12 bases lying between them. The CDR3 totals 13 residues. Germline V lookup: CDR1 SGHTA, CDR2 FQGNSA. The CDR3 region is CASSQQGGDTQYF. In DNA form, the CDR3 reads TGTGCCAGCAGTCAACAGGGAGGAGATACGCAGTATTTT.

The gene calls are TRBV6-5 and TRBJ2-3; no clear D gene. Trimming removed 2 bases from V and 4 bases from J, with 4 bases in between. The length of the CDR3 is 12 residues. Looked up from germline, CDR1 is MNHEY and CDR2 is SVGAGI. CDR3 amino acids: CASSYTADTQYF. CDR3 in DNA: TGTGCCAGCAGTTACACGGCAGATACGCAGTATTTT.

The chain employs TRBV5-4 and TRBJ2-1; 8 nucleotides match TRBD2. V dropped 6 bases and J dropped 0; count of bases not matched to a gene: 8. This CDR3 has 16 amino acids. From germline, CDR1 is SGHNT and CDR2 YYREEE (reference sequence). CDR3 sequence: CASTNGGGYSYNEQFF. The CDR3 DNA sequence: TGTGCCAGCACCAACGGGGGGGGATACTCCTACAATGAGCAGTTCTTC.

This clone has at least ten counts. This chain links TRBV5-1 with TRBJ2-1; D possibly corresponds to TRBD1 (6 bases). This CDR3 contains 16 residues. Deletions cut 4 bases from V and 5 bases from J, with 19 bases between. Germline values: CDR1 SGHRS, CDR2 YFSETQ. Here the CDR3 reads CASSPEGEPSDNEQFF. In DNA form, the CDR3 reads TGCGCCAGCAGCCCAGAGGGGGAGCCTTCCGACAATGAGCAGTTCTTC.

J is TRBJ1-1 and V is TRBV6-5; D gene unclear. Germline CDR1 MNHEY, CDR2 SVGAGI. The CDR3 length is 14 residues. Trimming left V 2 bases short and J 0 bases short, with 7 bases between. The CDR3 here is CASSYRQLNTEAFF. CDR3 in DNA: TGTGCCAGCAGTTACCGACAATTGAACACTGAAGCTTTCTTT.

This clone was recorded at least ten times. This chain connects TRBV14 to TRBJ1-6; 7 positions match TRBD1. Germline V gene data show CDR1 as SGHDN and CDR2 as FVKESK. This CDR3 spans 15 amino acids. With 2 bases clipped from V and 10 bases from J, the junction kept 8 bases outside the gene matches. CDR3 residues: CASSQRVQGVSPLHF. In DNA, the CDR3 is TGTGCCAGCAGCCAACGTGTCCAGGGGGTCTCACCCCTCCACTTT.